A single sample is the source of the 26 T cell receptor beta chains below, sequenced in a study of T cell repertoires in ileal Crohn's disease. Assay: immunoSEQ multiplex PCR; the TCRdb copy retains only in-frame clones and omits some. The table lists 6,500 to 8,500 clones, around 70% of them singletons. Time point defined: neoterminal ileum biopsy at postoperative endoscopy, about 6 months after surgery. Sequencing used ileal tissue. Every receptor here comes from an adult with Crohn's disease.

This rearrangement joins TRBV2 to TRBJ2-7, with 8 bases aligning to TRBD2. The length of the CDR3 is 15 residues. Germline V gene sequence: CDR1 SNHLY, CDR2 FYNNEI. Trimming cost V 3 bases and J 7 bases; bases outside gene matches: 11. The chain's CDR3 is CASSEGRLASREQYF. DNA of the CDR3: TGTGCCAGCAGTGAGGGGCGACTAGCGTCTCGGGAGCAGTACTTC.

This sequence joins TRBV27 and TRBJ1-6, with 9 bases that match TRBD1. V shed 5 bases and J 8 bases; nucleotides not matched to a gene: 7. This CDR3 contains 15 residues. Germline V gene lookup returns CDR1 MNHEY and CDR2 SMNVEV (reference sequence). CDR3 residues: CASSPGQGRDSPLHF. DNA for the CDR3: TGTGCCAGCAGTCCGGGACAGGGAAGGGATTCACCCCTCCACTTT.

This clone was recorded once. The chain couples TRBV11-2 to TRBJ1-3; TRBD1 is a possible D gene (6 bases). In germline, CDR1 is SGHAT, CDR2 FQNNGV. CDR3 length: 15 residues. Trimming pared 0 bases from V and 3 bases from J, leaving 9 bases between. The CDR3 loop is CASSLEARGGNTIYF. CDR3 DNA sequence: TGTGCCAGCAGCTTAGAGGCCAGGGGTGGAAACACCATATATTTT. Together with reference TRBV11-2 and TRBJ1-3, the CDR3 gives the full variable domain: EAGVAQSPRYKIIEKRQSVAFWCNPISGHATLYWYQQILGQGPKLLIQFQNNGVVDDSQLPKDRFSAERLKGVDSTLKIQPAKLEDSAVYLCASSLEARGGNTIYFGEGSWLTVV.

The J gene is TRBJ2-5, the V gene TRBV7-2, with a tentative D call TRBD1 (6 bases). The CDR3 has 17 residues. Trimming removed 5 bases at V and 4 bases at J, with 23 bases between. Germline values: CDR1 SGHTA, CDR2 FQGNSA. The CDR3 sequence: CASSPIGAGARGETQYF. Written as DNA, the CDR3 is TGTGCCAGCAGCCCCATCGGGGCGGGTGCCAGGGGAGAGACCCAGTACTTC.

This clone was counted a few times. The CDR3: CASSLGGTSGRYNEQFF. CDR3 nucleotide sequence: TGTGCCAGCAGCTTAGGGGGGACTAGCGGGAGATATAATGAGCAGTTCTTC. The chain is built from TRBV7-2 and TRBJ2-1; TRBD2 matches 14 bases. CDR3 length: 17 amino acids. The J segment lost 7 bases and the V segment lost 1 base, leaving 6 bases of the junction unmatched. Germline CDR1 is SGHTA and CDR2 is FQGNSA. Based on the CDR3 plus reference TRBV7-2 and TRBJ2-1, the full variable domain is GAGVSQSPSNKVTEKGKDVELRCDPISGHTALYWYRQSLGQGLEFLIYFQGNSAPDKSGLPSDRFSAERTGGSVSTLTIQRTQQEDSAVYLCASSLGGTSGRYNEQFFGPGTRLTVL.

The J gene is TRBJ2-7, the V gene TRBV30; 7 positions match TRBD2. CDR1 and CDR2 (germline): GTSNPN, SVGIG (reference sequence). The CDR3 loop spans 15 amino acids. With V trimmed by 3 bases and J by 1 base, 9 bases remained unmatched. Written as DNA, the CDR3 is TGTGCCTGGAGCGCCGGGGGGAGTCGGTCCTACGAGCAGTACTTC. It specifies CAWSAGGSRSYEQYF.

The chain links TRBV19 to TRBJ1-4; 8 nucleotides align to TRBD1. CDR1 and CDR2 (germline): LNHDA, SQIVND (reference sequence). Trimming took 6 bases from V and 10 from J; bases not matched to a gene: 4. The CDR3 extends over 12 amino acids. In DNA form, the CDR3 reads TGTGCCAGTAGGGACAGGGTGGCAAAACTGTTTTTT. This gives the protein CASRDRVAKLFF.

This rearrangement joins TRBV7-2 to TRBJ2-5, with D possibly being TRBD2 (5 bases). The V end was cut by 3 bases, the J end by 5 bases, with 19 bases between. The CDR3 spans 16 residues. Germline CDR1 and CDR2: SGHTA and FQGNSA. The CDR3: CASSLSWRNRVETQYF. CDR3 in DNA: TGTGCCAGCAGCTTGAGTTGGAGGAACAGAGTCGAGACCCAGTACTTC.

In DNA, the CDR3 is TGTGCCAGCAGCTTGGGCGGGGGGGCCTCAAGAACCGGGGAGCTGTTTTTT. It is translated as CASSLGGGASRTGELFF. This sequence joins TRBV5-4 and TRBJ2-2, with 9 bases fitting TRBD2. Germline loops: CDR1 SGHNT, CDR2 YYREEE (reference sequence). V trimming: 0 bases; J trimming: 5 bases; junction bases outside the gene matches: 8. The CDR3 loop spans 17 amino acids.

This clone was seen a handful of times. V usage is TRBV6-1 and J usage is TRBJ2-3; TRBD2 might be the D (7 bases). Trimming removed 10 bases from V and 2 bases from J, with 10 bases in between. Per the germline V gene, CDR1 is MNHNS and CDR2 is SASEGT. The CDR3 totals 12 residues. The CDR3 sequence: CATRGATDTQYF. CDR3 in DNA: TGTGCCACTCGGGGGGCCACAGATACGCAGTATTTT.

This sequence joins TRBV18 and TRBJ1-1; D perhaps matches TRBD1 (5 bases). Per the germline V gene, CDR1 is KGHSH and CDR2 is LQKENI. Trimming stripped 6 bases from V and 0 bases from J, with 8 bases between. This CDR3 has 13 residues. DNA of the CDR3: TGTGCCAGCTCGCAACAGGTGAACACTGAAGCTTTCTTT. Its protein is CASSQQVNTEAFF. The variable domain in full, completed from reference TRBV18 and TRBJ1-1, reads NAGVMQNPRHLVRRRGQEARLRCSPMKGHSHVYWYRQLPEEGLKFMVYLQKENIIDESGMPKERFSAEFPKEGPSILRIQQVVRGDSAAYFCASSQQVNTEAFFGQGTRLTVV.

The chain couples TRBV19 to TRBJ2-3; D ambiguous. V was clipped by 4 bases and J by 5 bases, with 19 bases between them. This CDR3 region has 16 residues. Germline-derived CDR1 and CDR2 are LNHDA and SQIVND (reference sequence). In nucleotides, the CDR3 is TGTGCCAGTAGTACATATCTGGGTAGCCCGCGAGATACGCAGTATTTT. Translating it yields CASSTYLGSPRDTQYF.

This clone appeared a few times. The V and J genes are TRBV5-1 and TRBJ2-5; TRBD2 matches 14 bases. V gave up 4 bases and J gave up 5 bases; unmatched junction bases: 7. This CDR3 region has 16 residues. CDR1 SGHRS and CDR2 YFSETQ come from the germline V gene. The CDR3 here is CASSTGLAGAGETQYF. In DNA form, the CDR3 reads TGCGCCAGCAGCACGGGACTAGCGGGGGCAGGGGAGACCCAGTACTTC.

The chain recombines TRBV2 with TRBJ2-7; D remains ambiguous. The CDR3 contains 15 residues. Per the germline V gene, CDR1 is SNHLY and CDR2 is FYNNEI. Trimming cost V 0 bases and J 4 bases, with 13 bases left between them. The CDR3 sequence: CASSEAGRPPYEQYF. For the CDR3, the DNA is TGTGCCAGCAGTGAAGCAGGCAGGCCACCTTACGAGCAGTACTTC.

The chain carries TRBV5-1 and TRBJ2-1; tentative D call: TRBD1 (5 bases). Germline-derived CDR1 and CDR2 are SGHRS and YFSETQ. The CDR3 sequence is 15 residues long. V lost 0 bases, J lost 4 bases, and 11 bases lay in between. Here the CDR3 DNA reads TGCGCCAGCAGCTTGGAGGGTCAGGGTTACAATGAGCAGTTCTTC. Amino acid sequence: CASSLEGQGYNEQFF.

The chain combines TRBV29-1 with TRBJ1-1; unclear D gene. V was cut by 2 bases and J by 1 base, with 8 bases left in between. The CDR3 covers 13 residues. CDR1 SQVTM and CDR2 ANQGSEA come from the germline V gene. CDR3 residues: CSVERGRNTEAFF. The CDR3 bases are TGCAGCGTTGAACGGGGAAGGAACACTGAAGCTTTCTTT.

The genes are TRBV4-1 and TRBJ2-5; weak D call: TRBD2 (7 bases). The CDR3 consists of 16 residues. CDR1 MGHRA and CDR2 YSYEKL come from the germline V gene. The ends were cut back, 1 base at V and 1 base at J, with 13 bases in the middle. The CDR3 here is CASSQGGRGLQETQYF. The CDR3 DNA reads as TGCGCCAGCAGCCAAGGGGGGCGGGGGCTCCAAGAGACCCAGTACTTC.

On this clone: Other nucleotide sequences from this sample produce the same CDR3. The V gene is TRBV19, the J gene TRBJ1-2, with TRBD1 identical over 9 bases. V lost 5 bases to trimming and J lost 7 bases; unmatched junction nucleotides: 5. Germline CDR1 reads LNHDA; CDR2 reads SQIVND (reference sequence). This CDR3 is 13 amino acids long. The CDR3: CASSPRDRAGYTF. The CDR3 nucleotides are TGTGCCAGTAGTCCGCGGGACAGGGCTGGCTACACCTTC.

The rearrangement joins TRBV18 to TRBJ1-3, with a weak D call TRBD1 (6 bases). This CDR3 has 14 amino acids. CDR1 KGHSH and CDR2 LQKENI come from the germline V gene. V shed 11 bases and J shed 2 bases, with 16 bases lying between them. CDR3: CASLRGAAGNTIYF. Here the CDR3 DNA reads TGTGCCTCTCTGCGGGGGGCCGCTGGAAACACCATATATTTT.

The rearrangement joins TRBV19 to TRBJ2-5; TRBD2 matches 12 bases. V was pared by 5 bases and J by 5 bases, with 6 bases of the junction left unmatched. This CDR3 is built from 15 residues. Germline assignment: CDR1 LNHDA and CDR2 SQIVND (reference sequence). The CDR3 bases are TGTGCCAGTAGTCTACGGACTAGCGGGGAGGAGACCCAGTACTTC. This codes for CASSLRTSGEETQYF.

V usage is TRBV18 and J usage is TRBJ1-2, with TRBD1 matching over 7 bases. The CDR3 is made up of 16 amino acids. In germline, CDR1 is KGHSH, CDR2 LQKENI. J gave up 0 bases and V 2 bases, and 6 bases lay outside the gene matches. DNA for the CDR3: TGTGCCAGCTCACCAGACAGGGCCACCTCTAACTATGGCTACACCTTC. Protein sequence: CASSPDRATSNYGYTF.

This clone has a handful of counts. V is TRBV5-1 and J is TRBJ2-2; D is perhaps TRBD1 (6 bases). CDR1 and CDR2 (germline): SGHRS, YFSETQ. The CDR3 loop spans 16 amino acids. V dropped 4 bases and J dropped 0 bases, with 13 bases sitting between them. DNA for the CDR3: TGCGCCAGCAGCACGGGACATCGTTCGAACACCGGGGAGCTGTTTTTT. It codes for CASSTGHRSNTGELFF.

The chain couples TRBV19 to TRBJ1-1; D uncertain. Germline V gene lookup returns CDR1 LNHDA and CDR2 SQIVND (reference sequence). There are 11 residues in the CDR3. The V end lost 5 bases, the J end lost 7 bases, and 8 bases lay between the germline ends. The CDR3 loop is CASSLALEAFF. As DNA, the CDR3 is TGTGCCAGTAGTCTGGCCCTTGAAGCTTTCTTT.

This chain's CDR3 is CASSPEGPGGAYNEQFF. CDR3 sequence (DNA): TGCGCCAGCAGCCCGGAAGGACCGGGGGGCGCCTACAATGAGCAGTTCTTC. This chain connects TRBV5-1 to TRBJ2-1, with D tentatively TRBD2 (7 bases). The CDR3 runs to 17 residues. With 4 bases removed from V and 2 bases from J, the gap between germline ends came to 19 bases. Germline V CDR1 and CDR2: SGHRS, YFSETQ.

The chain carries TRBV14 and TRBJ1-6, with D tentatively TRBD1 (6 bases). The V gene's germline CDR1 is SGHDN and CDR2 FVKESK. CDR3 size: 14 residues. V was trimmed by 4 bases and J by 4 bases, leaving 8 bases between them. CDR3 region: CASSPRGYNSPLHF. CDR3 bases: TGTGCCAGCAGCCCAAGGGGGTATAATTCACCCCTCCACTTT.

This clone is a singleton in its sample. The rearrangement joins TRBV5-1 to TRBJ1-6, with D possibly TRBD1 on 5 matching bases. Trimming cost V 5 bases and J 6 bases, with 15 bases left between them. This CDR3 contains 15 residues. Germline V CDR1 and CDR2: SGHRS, YFSETQ. CDR3 nucleotide sequence: TGCGCCAGCAGTAGCGGCGGCCAGGGTAATTCACCCCTCCACTTT. Protein: CASSSGGQGNSPLHF.